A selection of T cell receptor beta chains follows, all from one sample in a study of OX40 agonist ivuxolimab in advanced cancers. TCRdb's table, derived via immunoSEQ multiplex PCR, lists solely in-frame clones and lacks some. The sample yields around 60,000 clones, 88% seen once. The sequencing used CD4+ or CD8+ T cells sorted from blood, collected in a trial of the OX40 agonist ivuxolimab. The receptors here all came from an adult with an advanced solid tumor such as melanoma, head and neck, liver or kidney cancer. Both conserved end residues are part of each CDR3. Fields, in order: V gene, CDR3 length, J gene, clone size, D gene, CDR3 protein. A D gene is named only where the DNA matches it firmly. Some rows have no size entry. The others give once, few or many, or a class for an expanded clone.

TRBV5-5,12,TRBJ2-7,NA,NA,CASSLNIYEQYF
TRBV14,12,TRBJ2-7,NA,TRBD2,CASSSLANEQYF
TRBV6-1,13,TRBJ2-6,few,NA,CAIRPTGANVLTF
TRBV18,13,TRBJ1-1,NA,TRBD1,CASSPPGRGDTFF
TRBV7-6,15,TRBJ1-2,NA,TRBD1,CASSPRAGGIGGYTF
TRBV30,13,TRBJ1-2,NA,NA,CAWRAEGRWGYTF
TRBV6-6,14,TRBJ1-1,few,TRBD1,CASSYDRGNTEAFF
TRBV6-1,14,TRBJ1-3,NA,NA,CASSGSVPGNTIYF
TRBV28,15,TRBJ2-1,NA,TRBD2,CASSLSSGGRNEQFF
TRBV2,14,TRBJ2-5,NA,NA,CASSEEGGIETQYF
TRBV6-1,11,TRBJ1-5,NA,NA,CASRANQPQHF
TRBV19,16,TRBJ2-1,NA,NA,CASSTGPGRGRNEQFF
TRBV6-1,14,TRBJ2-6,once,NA,CASSGGSGANVLTF
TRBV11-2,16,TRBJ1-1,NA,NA,CASSFWREGMNTEAFF
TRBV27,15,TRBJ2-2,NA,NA,CASRPNGQVGGELFF
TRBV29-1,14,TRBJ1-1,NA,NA,CSVASGGANTEAFF
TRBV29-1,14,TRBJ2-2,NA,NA,CSAGVVGNTGELFF
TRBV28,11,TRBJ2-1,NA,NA,CASSLKNEQFF
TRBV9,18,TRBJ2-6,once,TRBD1,CASSIPGGTTSGANVLTF
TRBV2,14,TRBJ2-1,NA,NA,CASSEGGAGEKQFF
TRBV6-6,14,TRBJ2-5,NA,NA,CASRLRGVGETQYF
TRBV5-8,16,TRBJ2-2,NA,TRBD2,CASSWGLAGVIGELFF
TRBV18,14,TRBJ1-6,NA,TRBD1,CASSPRTGDSPLHF
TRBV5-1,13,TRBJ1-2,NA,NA,CASSLNQNYGYTF
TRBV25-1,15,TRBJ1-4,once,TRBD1,CASSRQGIANEKLFF
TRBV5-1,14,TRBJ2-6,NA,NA,CASSLPGEANVLTF
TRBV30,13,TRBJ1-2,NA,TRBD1,CAWDRDRRYGYTF
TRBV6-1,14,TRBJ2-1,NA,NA,CASSNSMLGNEQFF
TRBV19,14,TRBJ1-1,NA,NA,CASTDNGGGTEAFF
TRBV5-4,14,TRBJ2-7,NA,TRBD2,CASSEREYSYEQYF
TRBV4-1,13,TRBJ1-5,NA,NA,CASSFNYNQPQHF
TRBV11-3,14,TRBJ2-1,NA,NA,CASSLGGTQNEQFF
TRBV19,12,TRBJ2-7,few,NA,CASGFRAGEQYF
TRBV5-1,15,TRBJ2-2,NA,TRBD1,CASSVTGGDTGELFF
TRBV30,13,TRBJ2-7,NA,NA,CAWRAAGTLEQYF
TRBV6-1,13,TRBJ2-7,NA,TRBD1,CASNFDRDYEQYF
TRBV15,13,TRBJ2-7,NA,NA,CATSRDRGYEQYF
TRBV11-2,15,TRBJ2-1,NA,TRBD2,CASSPSGTSAHEQFF
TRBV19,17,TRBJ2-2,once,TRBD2,CASRTSGRAPNTGELFF
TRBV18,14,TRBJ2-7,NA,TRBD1,CASSTGTGTYEQYF
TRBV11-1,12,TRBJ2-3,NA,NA,CASSYAGDTQYF
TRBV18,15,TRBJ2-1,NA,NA,CASSPETGFYNEQFF
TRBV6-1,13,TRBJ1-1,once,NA,CASSGQRRTEAFF
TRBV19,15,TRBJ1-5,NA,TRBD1,CASSTTGRLRQPQHF
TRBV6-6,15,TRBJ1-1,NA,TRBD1,CATTPEGQANTEAFF